Shown below are 20 T cell receptor beta chains from a single sample sequenced in a study of T cell clonality in common variable immunodeficiency. These receptors' antigens are unknown. Overall study findings and caveats: Reportedly, TCR beta sequences from common variable immunodeficiency showed fewer deletions and N-nucleotide insertions.

Sequencing used immunoSEQ multiplex PCR; TCRdb keeps in-frame clones, though not all of them. The table lists around 42,000 clones, with no singletons. The sequencing input was peripheral blood mononuclear cells. All receptors derive from a human donor with common variable immunodeficiency.

This clone was observed a handful of times. The CDR3 goes on 3 residues after the read ends, and that part is filled in from the germline J gene. The chain joins TRBV19 to TRBJ2-3, with TRBD1 identical over 12 bases. The ends lost 5 bases at V and 4 bases at J; junction bases unmatched: 13. This CDR3 spans 18 amino acids. Germline loops: CDR1 LNHDA, CDR2 SQIVND (reference sequence). The sequenced CDR3 bases are TGTGCCAGTAGTGCTCCCGGGACAGGGGGCCACGGGGCAGATACG. It yields the protein CASSAPGTGGHGADT. The whole CDR3 region reads CASSAPGTGGHGADTQYF.

In the case of this clone: The CDR3 extends 3 residues past the end of the read, so its final part is completed from the germline J gene. The rearrangement links TRBV7-2 to TRBJ1-2; possible D gene TRBD1, 5 bases. This CDR3 region has 13 residues. V was pared by 5 bases and J by 7 bases, with 14 bases between. The germline V gene encodes CDR1 SGHTA and CDR2 FQGNSA. CDR3 loop: CASSPGLRRGYTF. The sequenced part of the CDR3 DNA is TGTGCCAGCAGCCCGGGACTGAGGCGTGGC.

The CDR3: CASSPYYEQYF. Partial CDR3 DNA: TGTGCCAGCTCACCATACTACGAG. The chain uses TRBV18 and TRBJ2-7; D unresolved. The read terminates 3 residues ahead of where the CDR3 ends, so the germline J gene completes it. This CDR3 is built from 11 residues. CDR1 and CDR2 (germline): KGHSH, LQKENI. With 2 bases removed from V and 3 bases from J, the gap between germline ends came to 2 bases.

A remark on this clone: The CDR3 extends 3 residues past the end of the read, so its final part is completed from the germline J gene. This chain links TRBV18 with TRBJ1-2, with D unclear. Per the germline V gene, CDR1 is KGHSH and CDR2 is LQKENI. This CDR3 spans 15 amino acids. Partial CDR3 DNA: TGTGCCAGCTCCCCAGTCCCTTGGGCCCTAATGAGC. Amino acids: CASSPVPWALMS. The CDR3 in its entirety is CASSPVPWALMSYTF.

The CDR3 here is CASSPWDTSGNTIYF. The CDR3 DNA, read in part, is TGTGCCAGCTCACCCTGGGACACCTCTGGAAACACC. The chain combines TRBV18 with TRBJ1-3, with a possible D match to TRBD1 (6 bases). The DNA ends 3 residues before the CDR3 does, and the rest of the CDR3 is filled in from the germline J gene. The CDR3 is 15 amino acids. CDR1 and CDR2 (germline): KGHSH, LQKENI. Between the trimmed V and J ends, which lost 3 bases and 0 bases, there was a span of 9 bases.

There are many counts of this clone. The CDR3 DNA, read in part, is TGCAGTGCCCGGAGGGAGCGGGAGTTCCGCGAG. It codes for CSARREREFRE. The whole CDR3 reads CSARREREFREQYF. The chain employs TRBV20-1 and TRBJ2-7; 8 bases fit TRBD2. The read halts 3 residues ahead of the CDR3 end, with the missing end drawn from the germline J gene. Germline trimming cut 6 bases from V and 6 bases from J; bases unmatched to any gene: 13. Germline CDR1 DFQATT, CDR2 SNEGSKA (reference sequence). The CDR3 is 14 amino acids.

This clone was detected many times. The CDR3 goes on 3 residues after the read ends, and that part is filled in from the germline J gene. The chain combines TRBV5-4 with TRBJ1-2; D not certain. This CDR3 is built from 13 residues. Trimming took 6 bases from V and 0 from J, leaving 9 bases between them. Germline loops: CDR1 SGHNT, CDR2 YYREEE (reference sequence). CDR3 bases read: TGTGCCAGCACCCGAGGGTCTAACTATGGC. Translated, it gives CASTRGSNYG. The CDR3 reads in full as CASTRGSNYGYTF. Using reference TRBV5-4 and TRBJ1-2 for the parts outside the CDR3, the full variable domain is ETGVTQSPTHLIKTRGQQVTLRCSSQSGHNTVSWYQQALGQGPQFIFQYYREEENGRGNFPPRFSGLQFPNYSSELNVNALELDDSALYLCASTRGSNYGYTFGSGTRLTVV.

This clone was detected ten times or more. Read coverage stops 3 residues before the CDR3 terminus; the germline J gene supplies the remainder. The chain combines TRBV29-1 with TRBJ1-1, with D tentatively TRBD1 (5 bases). Deletions cut 4 bases from V and 0 bases from J, with 15 bases between. In germline, CDR1 is SQVTM, CDR2 ANQGSEA. This CDR3 is built from 15 residues. The CDR3 region is CSVVGVEALNTEAFF. Incomplete CDR3 DNA: TGCAGCGTTGTAGGGGTGGAGGCTCTGAACACTGAA.

This clone came up a few times. The read comes to an end 3 residues before the CDR3 does, leaving the germline J gene to fill in the end. The chain links TRBV29-1 to TRBJ2-1; no firm D call. This CDR3 spans 13 amino acids. Trimming pared 6 bases from V and 2 bases from J, leaving 11 bases between. Germline values: CDR1 SQVTM, CDR2 ANQGSEA. The CDR3 here is CSVTGWPYNEQFF. The covered CDR3 bases are TGCAGCGTGACCGGGTGGCCCTACAATGAG.

This clone was found a few times. The read ends 3 residues before the CDR3 terminus; that terminus is restored from the germline J gene. This chain links TRBV20-1 with TRBJ1-4, with a weak D call TRBD1 (5 bases). CDR1 is DFQATT and CDR2 is SNEGSKA in the germline V gene (reference sequence). V shed 0 bases and J shed 6 bases, with 11 bases lying between them. There are 14 residues in the CDR3. This CDR3 is CSARDRQGYEKLFF. The DNA read from the CDR3 is TGCAGTGCTAGAGATCGGCAGGGATATGAAAAA.

This clone was counted ten times or more. The CDR3 is cut off 3 residues early in the read; its end comes from the germline J gene. The J gene is TRBJ2-4, the V gene TRBV7-2; 8 bases are shared with TRBD2. The germline CDR1 and CDR2 sequences are SGHTA and FQGNSA. The CDR3 length is 12 residues. The CDR3 spells CASSLVAGLQYF. The DNA read from the CDR3 is TGTGCCAGCAGCTTAGTAGCGGGGCTT.

This clone was seen only a few times. The read ends 3 residues before the CDR3 terminus; that terminus is restored from the germline J gene. The V call is TRBV30, the J call TRBJ1-4; 10 bases map to TRBD1. CDR1 is GTSNPN and CDR2 is SVGIG in the germline V gene (reference sequence). The CDR3 runs 17 residues. V gave up 5 bases and J gave up 0 bases; unmatched junction bases: 9. The DNA read from the CDR3 is TGTGCCTGGGGGACAGGGGTCACACCTGCAACTAATGAAAAA. It translates to CAWGTGVTPATNEK. From start to end, the CDR3 is CAWGTGVTPATNEKLFF.

This clone was picked up many times. The read comes to an end 3 residues before the CDR3 does, leaving the germline J gene to fill in the end. At the DNA level, this CDR3 is encoded by other sequences in the same sample as well. The V call is TRBV7-8, the J call TRBJ2-7; 10 nucleotides match TRBD2. Germline values: CDR1 SGHVS, CDR2 FQNEAQ. This CDR3 region has 14 residues. Trimming cost V 6 bases and J 2 bases; bases outside gene matches: 4. The covered CDR3 bases are TGTGCCAGCAGACCGACTAGCGGGCCCTACGAG. Translating it yields CASRPTSGPYE. The whole CDR3 sequence reads CASRPTSGPYEQYF.

This clone was seen many times. CDR3: CATRTGSFNEQFF. CDR3 DNA (partial): TGTGCCACTCGGACAGGGTCGTTTAATGAG. The rearrangement joins TRBV19 to TRBJ2-1; 8 bases match TRBD1. Coverage ceases 3 residues before the CDR3 finishes, and the germline J gene fills in the end. The germline CDR1 and CDR2 sequences are LNHDA and SQIVND (reference sequence). This CDR3 region has 13 residues. J gave up 7 bases and V 10 bases, and 9 bases lay outside the gene matches.

A few counts support this clone. The read comes to an end 3 residues before the CDR3 does, leaving the germline J gene to fill in the end. V usage is TRBV20-1 and J usage is TRBJ2-5; tentatively, D is TRBD2 (7 bases). Germline CDR1 and CDR2: DFQATT and SNEGSKA (reference sequence). The CDR3 covers 16 residues. CDR3 bases read: TGCAGCGCTCCCCCGTCGTGGAGAGGGGGAGGGGAGACC. It specifies CSAPPSWRGGGET. The full CDR3 protein reads CSAPPSWRGGGETQYF.

The part of the CDR3 DNA that was read is TGCGCCAGCACGCTCGACAGCCAAGACGAG. As protein: CASTLDSQDE. The whole CDR3 reads CASTLDSQDEQYF. The V gene is TRBV5-1, the J gene TRBJ2-7; possibly TRBD1 for D (5 bases). The sequenced fragment ends 3 residues before the CDR3 boundary, so the rest is inferred from the germline J gene. The CDR3 spans 13 residues. CDR1 is SGHRS, CDR2 YFSETQ, per germline. V lost 6 bases, J lost 5 bases, and 15 bases lay in between.

This clone was found many times. The missing CDR3 end, 3 residues past where the read stops, is filled in from the germline J gene. The chain links TRBV9 to TRBJ2-7; the match to TRBD1 covers 8 bases. J gave up 2 bases and V 4 bases, and 8 bases lay outside the gene matches. Per germline, CDR1 SGDLS and CDR2 YYNGEE. The CDR3 sequence is 15 residues long. CDR3: CASSPSQGVTYEQYF. Incomplete CDR3 DNA: TGTGCCAGCAGCCCCTCACAGGGGGTGACCTACGAG.

This clone appeared a few times. Coverage ceases 3 residues before the CDR3 finishes, and the germline J gene fills in the end. This chain connects TRBV7-6 to TRBJ2-2; D tentatively fits TRBD1 or TRBD2 (6 bases each). V dropped 1 base and J dropped 3 bases, with 15 bases sitting between them. CDR1 and CDR2 from the germline V gene are SGHVS and FNYEAQ. This CDR3 is 17 amino acids long. The sequenced part of the CDR3 DNA is TGTGCCAGCAGCTTAGAAGTCAGGGGAGGCTACACCGGGGAG. Translating gives CASSLEVRGGYTGE. The CDR3 as a whole reads CASSLEVRGGYTGELFF. Filled out from reference TRBV7-6 and TRBJ2-2, the complete variable domain reads GAGVSQSPRYKVTKRGQDVALRCDPISGHVSLYWYRQALGQGPEFLTYFNYEAQQDKSGLPNDRFSAERPEGSISTLTIQRTEQRDSAMYRCASSLEVRGGYTGELFFGEGSRLTVL.

In its sample, this clone was seen many times. The read gets to within 3 residues of the CDR3 end, and the germline J gene fills in the rest. V is TRBV20-1 and J is TRBJ2-4; TRBD1 matches at 7 bases. CDR1 and CDR2 (germline): DFQATT, SNEGSKA (reference sequence). The J segment lost 4 bases and the V segment lost 7 bases, leaving 7 bases of the junction unmatched. The CDR3 totals 13 residues. The CDR3 reads CSGREGAKNIQYF. The covered CDR3 bases are TGCAGTGGGCGAGAGGGGGCTAAAAACATT.

This clone was observed a handful of times. The read ends 3 residues shy of where the CDR3 ends; the end is completed using the germline J gene. The genes are TRBV2 and TRBJ2-3, with D possibly matching TRBD2 (6 bases). Trimming stripped 2 bases from V and 2 bases from J, with 11 bases between. Germline V gives CDR1 SNHLY, CDR2 FYNNEI. The CDR3 spans 15 residues. This chain's CDR3 is CASSELAATTDTQYF. The covered CDR3 bases are TGTGCCAGCAGTGAATTAGCGGCCACCACAGATACG.